These 29 T cell receptor beta chains share one sample of origin, sequenced in a study of patients and donors after allogeneic stem cell transplantation. TCRdb independently ran MiXCR on the RT-PCR reads; one entry per CDR3 protein. The sample has roughly 200,000 distinct CDR3 sequences; over 30% are singletons. The specimen was blood, either unsorted or a sorted T cell fraction (not recorded which). The receptors were gathered from a human donor who was either an allogeneic HSCT recipient or a stem cell or donor lymphocyte infusion donor (not recorded which). It is not recorded whose cells these are; they may come from a transplant donor.

The rearrangement links TRBV10-3 to TRBJ1-6; D perhaps matches TRBD1 (5 bases). There are 15 residues in the CDR3. Trimming took 0 bases from V and 9 from J, leaving 12 bases between them. Germline V gene lookup returns CDR1 ENHRY and CDR2 SYGVKD. The CDR3 DNA follows: TGTGCCATCAGTGAGTCCCAGGGCTGGGGTTCACCCCTCCACTTT. It translates to CAISESQGWGSPLHF.

This clonotype has a handful of counts. CDR3 DNA: TGCAGCGTTGAAGTCGGGGGAGACACTGAAGCTTTCTTT. Protein sequence: CSVEVGGDTEAFF. J is TRBJ1-1 and V is TRBV29-1, with a tentative D call TRBD1 (5 bases). Germline CDR1 reads SQVTM; CDR2 reads ANQGSEA. The CDR3 covers 13 residues. Trimming left V 1 base short and J 3 bases short, with 9 bases between.

This clonotype was seen only a few times. This chain links TRBV6-2 or TRBV6-3 with TRBJ1-3; D is unresolved. V lost 4 bases and J 1 base, leaving 11 bases between the germline ends. The CDR3 runs 15 residues. CDR1 and CDR2 (germline): MNHEY, SVGEGT. The CDR3 sequence: CASSFGRSSGNTIYF. CDR3 nucleotide sequence: TGTGCCAGCAGTTTCGGACGAAGTTCTGGAAACACCATATATTTT.

In this sample, this clonotype turned up many times. This chain links TRBV12-3 or TRBV12-4 with TRBJ1-1, with 9 bases identical to TRBD1. This CDR3 contains 15 residues. Trimming cost V 4 bases and J 0 bases; bases outside gene matches: 3. As DNA, the CDR3 is TGTGCCAGCAGTTGGACAGGGGTAATGAACACTGAAGCTTTCTTT. It encodes CASSWTGVMNTEAFF.

This clonotype was seen more than once but under ten times. J is TRBJ1-2 and V is TRBV7-2; 7 bases map to TRBD1. The V gene end was trimmed by 1 base and the J gene end by 4 bases; junction bases not matched to a gene: 6. The germline V gene encodes CDR1 SGHTA and CDR2 FQGNSA. This CDR3 has 15 residues. DNA of the CDR3: TGTGCCAGCAGCTTAGAGTTGGACAGGCCCTATGGCTACACCTTC. It translates to CASSLELDRPYGYTF.

The rearrangement links TRBV28 to TRBJ2-7; possible D gene TRBD1, 6 bases. Germline V lookup: CDR1 MDHEN, CDR2 SYDVKM. The germline V and J ends were trimmed by 5 bases and 3 bases, with 8 bases remaining between them. The CDR3 runs to 12 residues. The CDR3: CASSTQGYEQYF. CDR3 nucleotides: TGTGCCAGCAGTACACAGGGCTACGAGCAGTACTTC.

In DNA form, the CDR3 reads TGTGCCACCGGCCGGGACACTAGGGCGTTCGCTGAAGCTTTCTTT. Translation: CATGRDTRAFAEAFF. The genes are TRBV10-3 and TRBJ1-1; D might be TRBD1 (6 bases). Germline V CDR1 and CDR2: ENHRY, SYGVKD. This CDR3 comprises 15 residues. V lost 10 bases to trimming and J lost 6 bases, with 24 bases between them.

This sequence joins TRBV28 and TRBJ1-1, with 8 positions matching TRBD1. This CDR3 comprises 16 residues. V shed 5 bases and J 1 base; nucleotides not matched to a gene: 9. Germline CDR1 is MDHEN and CDR2 is SYDVKM. The CDR3 spells CASSRDRWLQNTEAFF. CDR3 sequence (DNA): TGTGCCAGCAGTCGGGACAGGTGGCTTCAGAACACTGAAGCTTTCTTT. The full variable domain, in which reference TRBV28 and TRBJ1-1 provide the parts outside the CDR3, is DVKVTQSSRYLVKRTGEKVFLECVQDMDHENMFWYRQDPGLGLRLIYFSYDVKMKEKGDIPEGYSVSREKKERFSLILESASTNQTSMYLCASSRDRWLQNTEAFFGQGTRLTVV.

The gene calls are TRBV7-9 and TRBJ1-4; D perhaps matches TRBD1 (6 bases). The CDR3 contains 13 residues. Per the germline V gene, CDR1 is SEHNR and CDR2 is FQNEAQ (reference sequence). V shed 8 bases and J shed 4 bases, with 11 bases lying between them. The CDR3 DNA sequence: TGTGCCAGCGGGGGCAGTTATAATGAAAAACTGTTTTTT. It codes for CASGGSYNEKLFF.

The table lists this clonotype with a few counts. V is TRBV28 and J is TRBJ1-4, with D tentatively TRBD1 (6 bases). This CDR3 spans 14 amino acids. The V end was cut by 6 bases, the J end by 7 bases, with 15 bases between. The germline gives CDR1 MDHEN, CDR2 SYDVKM. Written as DNA, the CDR3 is TGTGCCAGCAGGGACAGTCCACGGCGTGAAAAACTGTTTTTT. Its translation is CASRDSPRREKLFF.

This clonotype was counted a few times. The gene calls are TRBV3-1 and TRBJ2-2; unclear D gene. Germline V gene data show CDR1 as LGHDT and CDR2 as YNNKEL (reference sequence). The V end lost 1 base, the J end lost 0 bases, and 9 bases lay between the germline ends. CDR3 size: 16 residues. As DNA, the CDR3 is TGTGCCAGCAGCCAAGTTGGTGGGGCGAACACCGGGGAGCTGTTTTTT. It translates to CASSQVGGANTGELFF.

This clonotype showed up just a few times. This chain links TRBV28 with TRBJ1-4, with no clear D. Germline lookup yields CDR1 MDHEN and CDR2 SYDVKM. V was pared by 4 bases and J by 3 bases, with 15 bases between. The CDR3 length is 16 residues. CDR3 coding DNA: TGTGCCAGCAGTTCCTCTGAGAGGGCGGCTAATGAAAAACTGTTTTTT. As protein: CASSSSERAANEKLFF. Full variable domain (rest looked up from reference TRBV28 and TRBJ1-4): DVKVTQSSRYLVKRTGEKVFLECVQDMDHENMFWYRQDPGLGLRLIYFSYDVKMKEKGDIPEGYSVSREKKERFSLILESASTNQTSMYLCASSSSERAANEKLFFGSGTQLSVL.

The rearrangement links TRBV5-1 to TRBJ1-1; D remains ambiguous. Germline CDR1 reads SGHRS; CDR2 reads YFSETQ. This CDR3 region has 13 residues. V was trimmed by 5 bases and J by 7 bases, leaving 15 bases between them. This CDR3 reads CASSSDRFREAFF. The DNA for the CDR3 is TGCGCCAGCAGTTCGGACCGCTTCCGTGAAGCTTTCTTT.

The chain joins TRBV4-1 to TRBJ1-3; unclear D gene. In germline, CDR1 is MGHRA, CDR2 YSYEKL. There are 14 residues in the CDR3. V lost 4 bases, J lost 0 bases, and 7 bases lay in between. CDR3 nucleotides: TGCGCCAGCAGCCTCATTGCCTCTGGAAACACCATATATTTT. It translates to CASSLIASGNTIYF.

The chain uses TRBV27 and TRBJ1-2; 9 nucleotides match TRBD1. Germline CDR1 reads MNHEY; CDR2 reads SMNVEV (reference sequence). The junction had 8 bases not matched to a gene; V was cut back by 5 bases and J by 7 bases. This CDR3 region has 14 residues. The CDR3 DNA sequence: TGTGCCAGCAGTCCCCGGGACAGGGAGGGTGGCTACACCTTC. Its protein is CASSPRDREGGYTF.

The chain has TRBV28 and TRBJ2-3, with TRBD2 matching 10 bases. The V gene end was trimmed by 5 bases and the J gene end by 5 bases; junction bases not matched to a gene: 7. CDR3 length: 15 residues. Germline V gene data show CDR1 as MDHEN and CDR2 as SYDVKM. As DNA, the CDR3 is TGTGCCAGCAGTAGCGGGGGGGTTTTGATAGATACGCAGTATTTT. Encoded protein: CASSSGGVLIDTQYF.

This clonotype was recorded a few times. The rearrangement uses TRBV18 and TRBJ1-2, with D possibly being TRBD1 (6 bases). There are 15 residues in the CDR3. Germline CDR1 KGHSH, CDR2 LQKENI. V was pared by 4 bases and J by 4 bases, with 16 bases between. The CDR3: CASSRDRTSGYGYTF. In DNA, the CDR3 is TGTGCCAGCTCACGAGACAGGACCTCGGGCTATGGCTACACCTTC.

The chain employs TRBV6-1 and TRBJ2-3, with D hard to call. Germline V lookup: CDR1 MNHNS, CDR2 SASEGT. V lost 5 bases, J lost 6 bases, and 15 bases lay in between. CDR3 length: 14 amino acids. The CDR3 loop reads CASSTGPLGDTQYF. The CDR3 nucleotides read TGTGCCAGCAGTACCGGGCCGCTGGGGGATACGCAGTATTTT.

There are a few counts of this clonotype. This chain uses TRBV5-1 with TRBJ1-1; 12 bases map to TRBD1. V trimming: 3 bases; J trimming: 6 bases; junction bases outside the gene matches: 6. CDR1 SGHRS and CDR2 YFSETQ come from the germline V gene. This CDR3 comprises 15 residues. For the CDR3, the DNA is TGCGCCAGCAGCTGGGGACAGGGGGCAGACCCTGAAGCTTTCTTT. Translated: CASSWGQGADPEAFF.

The V call is TRBV12-3 or TRBV12-4, the J call TRBJ2-7; a possible D gene is TRBD1 (5 bases). V was shortened by 5 bases and J by 2 bases, with 10 bases between the two germline ends. This CDR3 is built from 13 residues. The CDR3: CASSHRITYEQYF. The CDR3 nucleotides are TGTGCCAGCAGTCACAGGATTACCTACGAGCAGTACTTC.

The chain recombines TRBV28 with TRBJ2-7; TRBD2 aligns across 9 bases. Germline CDR1 is MDHEN and CDR2 is SYDVKM. Trimming removed 5 bases from V and 3 bases from J; junction bases left unmatched: 5. The CDR3 sequence is 14 residues long. CDR3 residues: CASSQVRGGYEQYF. The CDR3 DNA follows: TGTGCCAGCAGTCAGGTGCGGGGGGGCTACGAGCAGTACTTC.

This rearrangement joins TRBV4-1 to TRBJ1-1; possibly TRBD1 for D (5 bases). CDR1 MGHRA and CDR2 YSYEKL come from the germline V gene. The CDR3 extends over 20 amino acids. V was pared by 1 base and J by 1 base, with 25 bases between. The DNA for the CDR3 is TGCGCCAGCAGCCAAGTGGGTATGGCGGACAAACCTCGGGGGAACACTGAAGCTTTCTTT. It yields the protein CASSQVGMADKPRGNTEAFF.

The rearrangement uses TRBV5-1 and TRBJ2-3; TRBD1 is a possible D gene (5 bases). Trimming pared 6 bases from V and 2 bases from J, leaving 16 bases between. Looked up from germline, CDR1 is SGHRS and CDR2 is YFSETQ. The length of the CDR3 is 15 residues. The CDR3 spells CASNLPTALTDTQYF. Here the CDR3 DNA reads TGCGCCAGCAACCTACCGACAGCCCTCACAGATACGCAGTATTTT.

V gene TRBV7-2 combines with J gene TRBJ2-2; D unresolved. V lost 6 bases and J 6 bases, leaving 11 bases between the germline ends. The germline gives CDR1 SGHTA, CDR2 FQGNSA. The CDR3 loop spans 13 amino acids. Here the CDR3 reads CASRLYGAGELFF. Here the CDR3 DNA reads TGTGCCAGCAGGCTCTATGGGGCCGGGGAGCTGTTTTTT.

The rearrangement joins TRBV27 to TRBJ1-4, with D hard to call. The V end was cut by 3 bases, the J end by 8 bases, with 7 bases between. This CDR3 region has 12 residues. CDR1 is MNHEY and CDR2 is SMNVEV in the germline V gene (reference sequence). CDR3 in DNA: TGTGCCAGCAGTTTTCAAGGGGAAAAACTGTTTTTT. Encoded protein: CASSFQGEKLFF.

V and J are TRBV7-6 and TRBJ2-3; 9 bases match TRBD2. Germline V lookup: CDR1 SGHVS, CDR2 FNYEAQ. CDR3 length equals 16 residues. With V trimmed by 2 bases and J by 2 bases, 5 bases remained unmatched. CDR3 loop: CASSLSGLADTDTQYF. In DNA, the CDR3 is TGTGCCAGCAGCTTATCGGGACTAGCTGACACAGATACGCAGTATTTT.

The chain uses TRBV12-3 or TRBV12-4 and TRBJ2-4, with 10 positions matching TRBD2. The J segment lost 2 bases and the V segment lost 7 bases, leaving 8 bases of the junction unmatched. This CDR3 is 16 amino acids long. The CDR3 sequence: CASTTLAGFSKNIQYF. CDR3 sequence (DNA): TGTGCCAGCACCACACTAGCGGGGTTTTCCAAAAACATTCAGTACTTC.

This chain joins TRBV27 and TRBJ1-2; D is uncertain. Germline V gene sequence: CDR1 MNHEY, CDR2 SMNVEV (reference sequence). V dropped 0 bases and J dropped 8 bases, with 13 bases sitting between them. The CDR3 length is 14 residues. The CDR3 sequence: CASSLSGGRSGYTF. For the CDR3, the DNA is TGTGCCAGCAGTTTATCGGGCGGACGCAGCGGCTACACCTTC.

This clonotype was counted between two and nine times. The chain links TRBV20-1 to TRBJ1-5; 11 bases match TRBD1. Germline V gene data show CDR1 as DFQATT and CDR2 as SNEGSKA (reference sequence). With V trimmed by 4 bases and J by 0 bases, 8 bases remained unmatched. This CDR3 spans 17 amino acids. CDR3 sequence (DNA): TGCAGTGCTAACCGGGACAGGGGGAGATATAGCAATCAGCCCCAGCATTTT. Encoded protein: CSANRDRGRYSNQPQHF.